This T cell receptor (beta chain) was recovered during a study of control samples from healthy donors and cancer patients. Clones were sequenced by immunoSEQ multiplex PCR, and TCRdb holds only the in-frame ones, with some missing. Of approximately 50,000 clones in the sample, 87% were seen once. V was pared by 4 bases and J by 4 bases, with 5 bases of the junction left unmatched. The CDR3 consists of 15 residues. Germline lookup yields CDR1 SNHLY and CDR2 FYNNEI. Specimen: PBMCs. The clonotype was recovered from a man between 60 and 70 years old with head and neck cancer. The V and J genes are TRBV2 and TRBJ2-3; 10 bases line up with TRBD2. CDR3 bases: TGTGCCAGCAGTGCTTGGAGCGGGAGGGCAGATACGCAGTATTTT. This gives the protein CASSAWSGRADTQYF.